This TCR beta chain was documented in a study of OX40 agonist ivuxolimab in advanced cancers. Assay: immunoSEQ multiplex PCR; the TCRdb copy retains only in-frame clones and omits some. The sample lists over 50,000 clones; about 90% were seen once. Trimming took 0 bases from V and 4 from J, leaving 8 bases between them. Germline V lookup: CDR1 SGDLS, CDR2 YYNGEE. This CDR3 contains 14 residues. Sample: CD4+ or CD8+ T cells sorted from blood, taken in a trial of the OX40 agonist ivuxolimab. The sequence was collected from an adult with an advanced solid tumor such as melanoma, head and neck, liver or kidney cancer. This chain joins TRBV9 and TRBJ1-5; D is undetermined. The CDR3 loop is CASSVGQENQPQHF. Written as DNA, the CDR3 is TGTGCCAGCAGCGTAGGACAAGAAAATCAGCCCCAGCATTTT.